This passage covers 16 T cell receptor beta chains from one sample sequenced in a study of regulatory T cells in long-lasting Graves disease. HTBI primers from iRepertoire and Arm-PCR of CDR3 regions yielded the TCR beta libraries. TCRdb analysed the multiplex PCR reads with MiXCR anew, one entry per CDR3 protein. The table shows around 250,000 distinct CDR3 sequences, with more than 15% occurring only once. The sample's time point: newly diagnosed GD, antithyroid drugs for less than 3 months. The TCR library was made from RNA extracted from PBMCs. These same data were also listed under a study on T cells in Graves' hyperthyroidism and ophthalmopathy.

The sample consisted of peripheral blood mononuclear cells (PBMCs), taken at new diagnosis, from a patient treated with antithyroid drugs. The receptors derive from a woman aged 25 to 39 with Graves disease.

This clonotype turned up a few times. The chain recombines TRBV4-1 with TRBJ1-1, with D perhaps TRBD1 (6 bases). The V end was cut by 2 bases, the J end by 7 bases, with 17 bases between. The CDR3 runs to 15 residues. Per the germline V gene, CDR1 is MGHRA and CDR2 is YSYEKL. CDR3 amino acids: CASSQNRFRGIEAFF. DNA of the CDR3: TGCGCCAGCAGCCAAAACCGCTTTAGGGGGATTGAAGCTTTCTTT.

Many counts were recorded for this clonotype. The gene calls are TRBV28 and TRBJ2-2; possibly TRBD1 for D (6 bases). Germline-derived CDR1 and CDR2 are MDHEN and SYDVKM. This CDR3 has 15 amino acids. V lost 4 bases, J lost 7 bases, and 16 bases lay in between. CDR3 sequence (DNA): TGTGCCAGCAGTTCACTCCAGGGGAAAGGCGGGGAGCTGTTTTTT. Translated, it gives CASSSLQGKGGELFF.

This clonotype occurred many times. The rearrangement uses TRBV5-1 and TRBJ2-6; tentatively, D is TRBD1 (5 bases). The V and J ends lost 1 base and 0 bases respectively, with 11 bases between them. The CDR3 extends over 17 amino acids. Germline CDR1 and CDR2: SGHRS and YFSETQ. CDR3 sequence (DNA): TGCGCCAGCAGCTTGCAGGGCGTGCTCTCTGGGGCCAACGTCCTGACTTTC. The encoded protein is CASSLQGVLSGANVLTF.

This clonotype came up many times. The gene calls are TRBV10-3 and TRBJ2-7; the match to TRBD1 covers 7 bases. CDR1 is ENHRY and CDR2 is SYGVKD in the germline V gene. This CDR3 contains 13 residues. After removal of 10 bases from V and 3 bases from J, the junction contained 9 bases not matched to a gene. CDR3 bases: TGTGCCACCTCGACAGGGAAAAACTACGAGCAGTACTTC. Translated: CATSTGKNYEQYF.

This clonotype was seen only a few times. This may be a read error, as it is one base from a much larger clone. CDR3 region: CASSNNSGYTF. The DNA for the CDR3 is TGTGCCAGCAGTAACAACAGTGGCTACACCTTC. V is TRBV12-3 or TRBV12-4 and J is TRBJ1-2; D remains ambiguous. The CDR3 is 11 amino acids. Trimming left V 5 bases short and J 7 bases short, with 8 bases between.

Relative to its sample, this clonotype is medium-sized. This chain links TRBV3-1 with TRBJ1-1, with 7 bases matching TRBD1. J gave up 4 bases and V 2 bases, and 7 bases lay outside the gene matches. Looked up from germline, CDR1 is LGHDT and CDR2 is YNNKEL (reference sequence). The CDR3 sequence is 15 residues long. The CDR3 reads CASSQRQGVGTEAFF. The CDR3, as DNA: TGTGCCAGCAGCCAACGACAGGGAGTTGGCACTGAAGCTTTCTTT.

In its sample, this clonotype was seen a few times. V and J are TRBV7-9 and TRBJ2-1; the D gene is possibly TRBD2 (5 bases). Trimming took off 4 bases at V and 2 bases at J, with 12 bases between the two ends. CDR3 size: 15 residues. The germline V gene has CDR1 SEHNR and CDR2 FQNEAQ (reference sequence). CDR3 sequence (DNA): TGTGCCAGCAGCTCCCAGGACTCGGCCTACAATGAGCAGTTCTTC. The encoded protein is CASSSQDSAYNEQFF.

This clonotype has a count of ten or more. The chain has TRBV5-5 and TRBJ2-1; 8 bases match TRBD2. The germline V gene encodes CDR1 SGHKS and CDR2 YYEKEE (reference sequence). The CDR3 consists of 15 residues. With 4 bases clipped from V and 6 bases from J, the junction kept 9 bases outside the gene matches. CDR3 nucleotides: TGTGCCAGCAGCGTGCAAATACTAGCGGCCAATGAGCAGTTCTTC. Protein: CASSVQILAANEQFF.

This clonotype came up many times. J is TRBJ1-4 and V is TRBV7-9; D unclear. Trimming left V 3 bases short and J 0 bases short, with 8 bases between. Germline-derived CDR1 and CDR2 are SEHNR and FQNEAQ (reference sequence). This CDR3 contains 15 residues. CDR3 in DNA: TGTGCCAGCAGCTTTTCAGCAACAACTAATGAAAAACTGTTTTTT. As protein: CASSFSATTNEKLFF.

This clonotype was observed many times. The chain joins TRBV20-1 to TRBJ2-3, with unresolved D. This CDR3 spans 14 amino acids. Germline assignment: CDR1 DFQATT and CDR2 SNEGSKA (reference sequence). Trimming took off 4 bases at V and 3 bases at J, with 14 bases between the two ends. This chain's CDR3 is CSATPRVLTDTQYF. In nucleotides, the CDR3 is TGCAGTGCTACTCCACGGGTGTTGACAGATACGCAGTATTTT.

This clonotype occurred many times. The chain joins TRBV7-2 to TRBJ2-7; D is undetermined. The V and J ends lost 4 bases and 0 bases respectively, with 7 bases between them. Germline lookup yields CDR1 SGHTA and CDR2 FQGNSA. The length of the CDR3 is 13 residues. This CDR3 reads CASSSRISYEQYF. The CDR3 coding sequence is TGTGCCAGCAGCTCCCGAATCTCCTACGAGCAGTACTTC.

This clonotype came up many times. CDR3 loop: CASRLGDRSTEAFF. The DNA of the CDR3 is TGTGCCAGCAGATTAGGGGACAGGAGCACTGAAGCTTTCTTT. J is TRBJ1-1 and V is TRBV6-2 or TRBV6-3, with 8 bases lining up with TRBD1. The trim removed 6 bases at V and 4 bases at J, leaving 7 bases unmatched. The germline V gene encodes CDR1 MNHEY and CDR2 SVGEGT. The CDR3 has 14 residues.

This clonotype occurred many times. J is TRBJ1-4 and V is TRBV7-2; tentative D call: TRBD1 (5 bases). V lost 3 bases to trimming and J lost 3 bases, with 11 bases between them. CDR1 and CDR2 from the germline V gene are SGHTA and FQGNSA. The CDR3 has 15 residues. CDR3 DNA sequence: TGTGCCAGCAGCTTTGAGGGGCTGTCTAATGAAAAACTGTTTTTT. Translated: CASSFEGLSNEKLFF. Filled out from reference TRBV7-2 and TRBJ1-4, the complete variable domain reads GAGVSQSPSNKVTEKGKDVELRCDPISGHTALYWYRQSLGQGLEFLIYFQGNSAPDKSGLPSDRFSAERTGGSVSTLTIQRTQQEDSAVYLCASSFEGLSNEKLFFGSGTQLSVL.

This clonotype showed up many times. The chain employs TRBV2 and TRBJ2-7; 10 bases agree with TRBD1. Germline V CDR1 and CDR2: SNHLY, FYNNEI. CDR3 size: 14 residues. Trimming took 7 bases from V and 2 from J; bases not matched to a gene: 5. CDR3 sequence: CASTRDRGPYEQYF. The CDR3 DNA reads TGTGCCAGCACCCGGGACAGGGGCCCCTACGAGCAGTACTTC.

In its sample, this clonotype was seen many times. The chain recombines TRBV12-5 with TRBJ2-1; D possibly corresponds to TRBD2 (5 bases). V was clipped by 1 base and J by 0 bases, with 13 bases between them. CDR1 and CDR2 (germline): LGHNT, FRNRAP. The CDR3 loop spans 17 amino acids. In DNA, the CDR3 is TGTGCTAGTGGTTTGGCGAGGGAGACGAGCTCCTACAATGAGCAGTTCTTC. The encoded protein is CASGLARETSSYNEQFF. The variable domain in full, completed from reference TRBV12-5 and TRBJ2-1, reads DARVTQTPRHKVTEMGQEVTMRCQPILGHNTVFWYRQTMMQGLELLAYFRNRAPLDDSGMPKDRFSAEMPDATLATLKIQPSEPRDSAVYFCASGLARETSSYNEQFFGPGTRLTVL.

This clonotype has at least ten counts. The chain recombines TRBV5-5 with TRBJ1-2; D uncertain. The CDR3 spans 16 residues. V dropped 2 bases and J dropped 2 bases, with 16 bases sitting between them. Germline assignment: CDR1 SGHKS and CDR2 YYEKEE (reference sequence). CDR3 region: CASSLLTPGRNYGYTF. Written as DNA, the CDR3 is TGTGCCAGCAGCTTACTAACCCCCGGACGGAACTATGGCTACACCTTC.